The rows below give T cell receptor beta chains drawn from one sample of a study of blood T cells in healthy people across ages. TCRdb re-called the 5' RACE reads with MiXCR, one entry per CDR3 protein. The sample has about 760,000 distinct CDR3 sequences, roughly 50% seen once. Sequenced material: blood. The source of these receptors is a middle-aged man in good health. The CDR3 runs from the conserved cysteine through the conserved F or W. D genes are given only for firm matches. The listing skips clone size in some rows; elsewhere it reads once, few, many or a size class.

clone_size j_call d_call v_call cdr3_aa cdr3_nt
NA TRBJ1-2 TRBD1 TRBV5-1 CASSGGTGGNGYTF TGCGCCAGCAGCGGGGGGACAGGGGGCAATGGCTACACCTTC
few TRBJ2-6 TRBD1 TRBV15 CATSRPGTADLWGGANVLTF TGTGCCACCAGCAGACCCGGGACAGCCGATTTATGGGGTGGGGCCAACGTCCTGACTTTC
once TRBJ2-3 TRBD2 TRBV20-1 CSATRTSGSTDTQYF TGCAGTGCTACCCGTACTAGCGGTTCCACAGATACGCAGTATTTT
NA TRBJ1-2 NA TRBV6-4 CASRAGNYGYTF TGTGCCAGCAGGGCAGGGAACTATGGCTACACCTTC
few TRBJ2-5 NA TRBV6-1 CASSFLQASGETQYF TGTGCCAGCAGCTTCCTCCAAGCATCGGGGGAGACCCAGTACTTC
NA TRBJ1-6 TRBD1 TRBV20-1 CSARDRGSSPLHF TGCAGTGCTAGGGACAGGGGTAGTTCACCCCTCCACTTT
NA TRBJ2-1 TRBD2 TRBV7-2 CASSLKRLAGGSYNEQFF TGTGCCAGCAGCTTAAAACGACTAGCGGGGGGGTCCTACAATGAGCAGTTCTTC
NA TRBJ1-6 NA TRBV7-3 CASSMNNSPLHF TGTGCCAGCAGCATGAATAATTCACCCCTCCACTTT
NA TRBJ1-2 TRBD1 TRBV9 CASSPGGDLTYGYTF TGTGCCAGCAGCCCAGGGGGGGACCTAACCTATGGCTACACCTTC
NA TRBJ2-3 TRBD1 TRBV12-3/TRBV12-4 CASNPDRRWDTQYF TGTGCCAGCAATCCGGACAGGCGGTGGGATACGCAGTATTTT